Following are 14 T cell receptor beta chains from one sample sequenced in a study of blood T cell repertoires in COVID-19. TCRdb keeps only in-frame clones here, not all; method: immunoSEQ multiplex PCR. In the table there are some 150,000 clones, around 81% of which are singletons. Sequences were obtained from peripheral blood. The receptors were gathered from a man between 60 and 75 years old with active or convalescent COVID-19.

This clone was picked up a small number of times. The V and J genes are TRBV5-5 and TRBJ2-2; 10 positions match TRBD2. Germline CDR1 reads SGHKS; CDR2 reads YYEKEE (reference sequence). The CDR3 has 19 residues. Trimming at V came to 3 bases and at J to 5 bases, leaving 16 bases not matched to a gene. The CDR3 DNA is TGTGCCAGCAGCTCTGCCCCTCAAACTAGCGGGACGACGACCGGGGAGCTGTTTTTT. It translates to CASSSAPQTSGTTTGELFF.

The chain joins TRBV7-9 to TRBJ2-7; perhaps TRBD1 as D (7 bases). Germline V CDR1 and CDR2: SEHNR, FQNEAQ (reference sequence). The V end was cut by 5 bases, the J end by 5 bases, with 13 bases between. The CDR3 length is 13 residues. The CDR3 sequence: CASSPRGRNEQYF. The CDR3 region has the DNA TGTGCCAGCAGCCCCAGGGGGAGGAACGAGCAGTACTTC.

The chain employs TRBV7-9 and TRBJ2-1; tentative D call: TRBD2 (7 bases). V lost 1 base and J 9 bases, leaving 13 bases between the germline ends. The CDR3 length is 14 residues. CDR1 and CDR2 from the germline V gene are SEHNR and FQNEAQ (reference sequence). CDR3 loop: CASSLEGGGLEQFF. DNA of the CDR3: TGTGCCAGCAGCTTAGAGGGAGGGGGACTTGAGCAGTTCTTC.

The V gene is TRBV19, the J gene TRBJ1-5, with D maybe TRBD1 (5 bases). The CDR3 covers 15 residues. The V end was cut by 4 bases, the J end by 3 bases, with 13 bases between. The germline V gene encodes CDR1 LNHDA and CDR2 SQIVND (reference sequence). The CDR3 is CASSTTNRFNQPQHF. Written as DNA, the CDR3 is TGTGCCAGTAGTACCACCAACAGGTTCAATCAGCCCCAGCATTTT.

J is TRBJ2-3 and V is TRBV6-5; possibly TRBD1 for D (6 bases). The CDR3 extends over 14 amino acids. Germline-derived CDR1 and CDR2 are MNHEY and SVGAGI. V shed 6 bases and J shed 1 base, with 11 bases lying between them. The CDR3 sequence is CASRLDSGTDTQYF. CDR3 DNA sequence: TGTGCCAGCAGGCTGGACAGCGGCACAGATACGCAGTATTTT.

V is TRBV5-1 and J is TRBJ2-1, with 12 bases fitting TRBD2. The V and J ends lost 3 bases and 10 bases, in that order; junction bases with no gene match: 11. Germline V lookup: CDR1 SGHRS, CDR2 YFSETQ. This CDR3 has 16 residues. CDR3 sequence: CASSSEGLAGGREQFF. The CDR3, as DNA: TGCGCCAGCAGCTCCGAGGGACTAGCGGGTGGTAGGGAGCAGTTCTTC.

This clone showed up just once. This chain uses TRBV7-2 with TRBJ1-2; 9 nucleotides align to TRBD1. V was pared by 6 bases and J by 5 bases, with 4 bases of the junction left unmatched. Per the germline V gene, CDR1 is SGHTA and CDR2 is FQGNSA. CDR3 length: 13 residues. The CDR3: CASRGDRGYGYTF. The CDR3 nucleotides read TGTGCCAGCAGGGGCGACAGGGGGTATGGCTACACCTTC.

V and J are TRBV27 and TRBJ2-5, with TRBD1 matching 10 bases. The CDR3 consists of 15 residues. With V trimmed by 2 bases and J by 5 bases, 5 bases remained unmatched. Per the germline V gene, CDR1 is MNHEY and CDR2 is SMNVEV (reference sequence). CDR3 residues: CASSLDRGHSETQYF. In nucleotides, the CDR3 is TGTGCCAGCAGTTTAGACAGGGGGCATTCGGAGACCCAGTACTTC.

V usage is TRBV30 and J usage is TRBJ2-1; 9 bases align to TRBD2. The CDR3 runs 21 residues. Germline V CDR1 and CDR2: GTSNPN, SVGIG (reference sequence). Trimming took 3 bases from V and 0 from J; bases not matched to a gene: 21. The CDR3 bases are TGTGCCTGGAGACTCAGAACCGGGACTAGCTCTACCAGGAGCTCCTACAATGAGCAGTTCTTC. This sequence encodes CAWRLRTGTSSTRSSYNEQFF. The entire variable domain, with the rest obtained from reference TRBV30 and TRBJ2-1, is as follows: SQTIHQWPATLVQPVGSPLSLECTVEGTSNPNLYWYRQAAGRGLQLLFYSVGIGQISSEVPQNLSASRPQDRQFILSSKKLLLSDSGFYLCAWRLRTGTSSTRSSYNEQFFGPGTRLTVL.

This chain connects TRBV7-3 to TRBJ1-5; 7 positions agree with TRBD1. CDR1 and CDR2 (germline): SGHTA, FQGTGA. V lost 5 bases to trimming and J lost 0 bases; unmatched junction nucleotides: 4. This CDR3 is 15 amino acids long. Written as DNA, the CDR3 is TGTGCCAGCAGCGTGGGACAGCCTAGCAATCAGCCCCAGCATTTT. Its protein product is CASSVGQPSNQPQHF.

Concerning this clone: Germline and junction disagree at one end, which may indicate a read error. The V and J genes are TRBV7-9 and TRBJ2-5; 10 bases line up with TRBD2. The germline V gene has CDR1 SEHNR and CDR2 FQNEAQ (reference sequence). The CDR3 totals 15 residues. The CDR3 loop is CASRLELAGHETQYF. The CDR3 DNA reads TGTGCCAGCAGGTTAGAACTAGCGGGACACGAGACCCAGTACTTC.

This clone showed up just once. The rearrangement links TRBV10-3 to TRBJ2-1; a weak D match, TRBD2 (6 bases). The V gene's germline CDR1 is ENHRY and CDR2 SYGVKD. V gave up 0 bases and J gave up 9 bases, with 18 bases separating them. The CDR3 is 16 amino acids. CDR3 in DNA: TGTGCCATCAGTGAGTCGGGGGTAGCGGTCCCTAGTGAGCAGTTCTTC. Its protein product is CAISESGVAVPSEQFF.

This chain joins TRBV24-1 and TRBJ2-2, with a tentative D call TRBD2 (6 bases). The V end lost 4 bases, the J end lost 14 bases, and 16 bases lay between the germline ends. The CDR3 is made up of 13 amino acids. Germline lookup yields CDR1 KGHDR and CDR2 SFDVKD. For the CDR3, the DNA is TGTGCCACCAGTGAAACCCGGGACGCGGGACTGTTTTTT. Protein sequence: CATSETRDAGLFF.

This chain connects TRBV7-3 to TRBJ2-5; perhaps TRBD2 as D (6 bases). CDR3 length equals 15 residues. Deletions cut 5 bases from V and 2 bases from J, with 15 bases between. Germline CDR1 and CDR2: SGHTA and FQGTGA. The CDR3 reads CASSPTGLRQETQYF. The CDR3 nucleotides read TGTGCCAGCAGCCCCACGGGACTGCGTCAAGAGACCCAGTACTTC.